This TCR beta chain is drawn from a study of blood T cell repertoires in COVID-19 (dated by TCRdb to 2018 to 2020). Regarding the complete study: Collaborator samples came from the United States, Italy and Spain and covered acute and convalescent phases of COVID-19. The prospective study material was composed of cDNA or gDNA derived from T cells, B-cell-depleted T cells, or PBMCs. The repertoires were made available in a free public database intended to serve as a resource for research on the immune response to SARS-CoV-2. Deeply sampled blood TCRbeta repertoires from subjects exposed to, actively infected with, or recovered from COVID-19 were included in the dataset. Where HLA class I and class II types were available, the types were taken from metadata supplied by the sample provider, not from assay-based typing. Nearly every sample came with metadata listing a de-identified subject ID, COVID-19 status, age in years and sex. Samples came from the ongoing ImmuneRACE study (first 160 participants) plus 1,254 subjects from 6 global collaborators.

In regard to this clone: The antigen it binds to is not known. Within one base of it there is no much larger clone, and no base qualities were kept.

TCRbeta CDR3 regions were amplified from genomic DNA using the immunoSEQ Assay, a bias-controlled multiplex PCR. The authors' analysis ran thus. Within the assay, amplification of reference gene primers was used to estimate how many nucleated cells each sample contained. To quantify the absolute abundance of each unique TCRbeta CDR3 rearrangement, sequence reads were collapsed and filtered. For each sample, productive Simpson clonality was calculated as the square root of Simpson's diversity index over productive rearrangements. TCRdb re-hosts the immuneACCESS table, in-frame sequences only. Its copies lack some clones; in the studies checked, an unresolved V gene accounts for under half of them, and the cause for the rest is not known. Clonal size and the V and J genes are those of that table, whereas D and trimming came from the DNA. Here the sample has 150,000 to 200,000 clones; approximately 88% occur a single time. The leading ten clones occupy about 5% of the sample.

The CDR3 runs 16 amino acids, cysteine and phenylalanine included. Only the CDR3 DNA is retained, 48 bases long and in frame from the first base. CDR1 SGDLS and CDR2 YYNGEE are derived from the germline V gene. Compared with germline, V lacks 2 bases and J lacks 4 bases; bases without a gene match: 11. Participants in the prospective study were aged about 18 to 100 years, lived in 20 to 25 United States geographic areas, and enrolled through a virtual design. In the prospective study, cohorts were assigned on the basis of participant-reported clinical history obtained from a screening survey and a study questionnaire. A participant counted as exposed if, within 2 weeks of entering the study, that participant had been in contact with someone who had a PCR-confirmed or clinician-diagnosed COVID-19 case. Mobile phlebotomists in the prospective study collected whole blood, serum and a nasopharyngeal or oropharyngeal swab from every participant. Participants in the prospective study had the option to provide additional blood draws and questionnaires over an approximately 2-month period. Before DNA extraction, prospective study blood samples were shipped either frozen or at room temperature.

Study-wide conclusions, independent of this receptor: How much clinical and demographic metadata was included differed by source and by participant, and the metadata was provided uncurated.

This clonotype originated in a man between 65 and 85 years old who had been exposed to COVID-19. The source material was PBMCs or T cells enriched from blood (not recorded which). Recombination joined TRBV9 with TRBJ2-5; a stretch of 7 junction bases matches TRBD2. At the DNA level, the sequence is TGTGCCAGCAGCGTGGGTCCCCTTAGCGGGCGAGAGACCCAGTACTTC. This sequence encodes CASSVGPLSGRETQYF.